This TCR beta chain is from a study of blood T cell repertoires in COVID-19 (dated by TCRdb to 2018 to 2020). Study-wide context: The collaborator samples originated in the United States, Italy and Spain and spanned the acute and convalescent phases of COVID-19. Nearly every sample came with metadata listing a de-identified subject ID, COVID-19 status, age in years and sex. Samples came from the ongoing ImmuneRACE study (first 160 participants) plus 1,254 subjects from 6 global collaborators. A freely available public database, intended as a resource for researchers studying the immune response to SARS-CoV-2, is where the repertoires were released. Where available, HLA class I and class II types were taken from metadata supplied by the sample provider and were not determined by assay-based typing. The material from the prospective study consisted of cDNA or gDNA derived from T cells, B-cell-depleted T cells, or PBMCs. Subjects who had been exposed to COVID-19, were actively infected with it, or had recovered from it provided the deeply sampled blood TCRbeta repertoires that made up the dataset.

TCRbeta CDR3 regions were amplified from genomic DNA using the immunoSEQ Assay, a bias-controlled multiplex PCR. On the study's bioinformatics: Nucleated cell counts per sample were estimated from amplification of reference gene primers within the assay. Sequence reads were collapsed and filtered to measure the absolute abundance of every unique TCRbeta CDR3 rearrangement. For each sample, productive Simpson clonality was calculated as the square root of Simpson's diversity index across productive rearrangements. TCRdb took this table from immuneACCESS and kept in-frame rearrangements with V and J called. Such tables lack part of the clones; where checked against another copy, unresolved V genes explain under half of the gap, and the rest is unexplained. V and J calls and clone size come straight from that table; D and trimming were deduced from the DNA. The sample table shows approximately 300,000 clones, and around 82% are seen once. Of the sample, roughly 1.2% is held by the ten largest clones.

A word on this clone: It has no known antigen specificity. Base quality data are lacking; no much larger clone is found one base away.

The paper as a whole reports these results and caveats: Clinical and demographic metadata were provided uncurated, with the amount varying by source and participant.

The collaborating institutions used their own protocols to collect whole blood in K2EDTA tubes. For TCRbeta analysis, collaborator samples were shipped as frozen whole blood, as isolated PBMCs, or as DNA extracted from either sample type. Trimming costs V 3 bases and J 4 bases, and their ends lie 3 bases apart. Taken from the germline V gene (reference sequence), the CDR1 and CDR2 loops are LNHNV and YYDKDF. The CDR3 numbers 11 residues from cysteine through phenylalanine. Only the CDR3 DNA stays, 33 bases, in frame from base 1. The sequenced sample consisted of peripheral blood. In this chain, TRBV15 is recombined with TRBJ1-2, with an unclear D gene assignment. This TCR was sampled from a woman aged 45-59 years with acute or convalescent COVID-19. The CDR3 reads as follows: CATSSLYGYTF. The DNA sequence is TGTGCCACCAGCAGCCTCTATGGCTACACCTTC.